The entry that follows covers one T cell receptor (beta chain) sequence. The V gene's germline CDR1 is MNHEY and CDR2 SMNVEV (reference sequence). The V and J ends lost 0 bases and 2 bases respectively, with 11 bases between them. There are 15 residues in the CDR3. This record belongs to a study of blood T cell repertoires in COVID-19. Study details: Both acute and convalescent COVID-19 samples were obtained from the United States, Italy and Spain. PBMCs, B-cell-depleted T cells, or T cells provided the cDNA or gDNA that made up the material.

Exposed participants encountered a COVID-19 case during the 2 weeks preceding study entry. Method: immunoSEQ multiplex PCR; TCRdb's copy keeps in-frame clones and lacks some. The table includes about 280,000 clones, approximately 80% detected once. The specimen was PBMCs or T cells enriched from blood (not recorded which). This TCR was sampled from a man aged 35 to 55 who had been exposed to COVID-19. The chain uses TRBV27 and TRBJ2-7, with D hard to call. Written as DNA, the CDR3 is TGTGCCAGCAGTTTATCCGAGTTAGGAGCCTACGAGCAGTACTTC. It codes for CASSLSELGAYEQYF.